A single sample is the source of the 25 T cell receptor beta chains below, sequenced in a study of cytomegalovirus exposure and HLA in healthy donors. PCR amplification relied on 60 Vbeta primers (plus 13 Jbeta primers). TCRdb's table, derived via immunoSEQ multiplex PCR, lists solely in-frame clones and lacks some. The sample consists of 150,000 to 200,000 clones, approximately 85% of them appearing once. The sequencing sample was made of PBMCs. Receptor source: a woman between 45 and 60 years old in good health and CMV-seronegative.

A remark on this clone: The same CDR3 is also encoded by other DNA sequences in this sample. The DNA of the CDR3 is TGTGCCAGCAGTTATTCCACTCGCTCCACAGATACGCAGTATTTT. It yields the protein CASSYSTRSTDTQYF. This rearrangement joins TRBV6-5 to TRBJ2-3; D is undetermined. Germline CDR1 reads MNHEY; CDR2 reads SVGAGI. The CDR3 contains 15 residues. V was pared by 3 bases and J by 2 bases, with 12 bases between.

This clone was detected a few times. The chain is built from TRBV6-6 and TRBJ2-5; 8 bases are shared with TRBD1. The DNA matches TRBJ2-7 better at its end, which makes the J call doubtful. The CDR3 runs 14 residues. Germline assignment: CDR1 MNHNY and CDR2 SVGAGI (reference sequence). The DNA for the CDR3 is TGTGCCAGCAGCACCGACAGGGGCGGAGGCGAGCAGTACTTC. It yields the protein CASSTDRGGGEQYF.

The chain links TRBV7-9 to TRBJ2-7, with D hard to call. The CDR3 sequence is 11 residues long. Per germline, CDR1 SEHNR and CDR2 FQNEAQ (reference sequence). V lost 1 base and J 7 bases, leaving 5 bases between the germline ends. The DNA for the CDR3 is TGTGCCAGCAGCTTAGTCGGGGAGCAGTACTTC. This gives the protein CASSLVGEQYF.

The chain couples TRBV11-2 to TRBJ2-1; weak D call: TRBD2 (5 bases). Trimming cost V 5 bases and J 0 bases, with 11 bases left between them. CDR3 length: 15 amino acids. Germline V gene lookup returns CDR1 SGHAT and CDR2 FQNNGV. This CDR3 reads CASSDRRSSYNEQFF. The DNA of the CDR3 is TGTGCCAGCAGCGACCGGAGGAGCTCCTACAATGAGCAGTTCTTC.

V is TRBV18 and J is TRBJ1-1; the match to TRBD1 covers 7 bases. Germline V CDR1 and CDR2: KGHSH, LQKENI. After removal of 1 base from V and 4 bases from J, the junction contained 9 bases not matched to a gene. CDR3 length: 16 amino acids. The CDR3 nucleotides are TGTGCCAGCTCACCACGGGGCACAGGGGCTCCCACTGAAGCTTTCTTT. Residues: CASSPRGTGAPTEAFF.

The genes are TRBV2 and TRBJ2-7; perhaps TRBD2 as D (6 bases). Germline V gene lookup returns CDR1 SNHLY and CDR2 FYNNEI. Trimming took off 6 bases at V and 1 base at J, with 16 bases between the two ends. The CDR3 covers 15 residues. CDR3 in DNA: TGTGCCAGCAGGACCGATAGCGGCAGTTCCTACGAGCAGTACTTC. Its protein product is CASRTDSGSSYEQYF.

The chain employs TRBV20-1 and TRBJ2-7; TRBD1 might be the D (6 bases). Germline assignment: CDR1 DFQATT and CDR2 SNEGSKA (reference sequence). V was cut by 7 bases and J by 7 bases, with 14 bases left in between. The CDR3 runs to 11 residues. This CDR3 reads CSGQGPGEQYF. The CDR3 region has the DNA TGCAGTGGTCAGGGGCCCGGGGAGCAGTACTTC.

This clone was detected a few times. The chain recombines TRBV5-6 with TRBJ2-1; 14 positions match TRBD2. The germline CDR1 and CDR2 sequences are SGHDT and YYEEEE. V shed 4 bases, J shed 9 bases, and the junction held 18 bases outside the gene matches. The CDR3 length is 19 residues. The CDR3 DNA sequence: TGTGCCAGCAGCCGCGGGACTAGCGGGAGAGGCCTCCGGGGGAGTGAGCAGTTCTTC. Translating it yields CASSRGTSGRGLRGSEQFF.

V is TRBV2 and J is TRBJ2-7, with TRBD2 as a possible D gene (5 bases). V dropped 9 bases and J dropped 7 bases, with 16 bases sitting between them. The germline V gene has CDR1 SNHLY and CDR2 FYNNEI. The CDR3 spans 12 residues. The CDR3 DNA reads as TGTGCCAGGGCCGGGCCTGGCGGGGAGCAGTACTTC. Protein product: CARAGPGGEQYF.

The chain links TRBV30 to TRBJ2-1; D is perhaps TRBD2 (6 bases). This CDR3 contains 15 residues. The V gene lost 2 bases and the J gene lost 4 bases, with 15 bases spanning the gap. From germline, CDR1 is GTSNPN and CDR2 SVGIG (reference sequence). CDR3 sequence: CAWSIGLSGYNEQFF. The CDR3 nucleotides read TGTGCCTGGAGTATCGGACTAAGCGGGTACAATGAGCAGTTCTTC.

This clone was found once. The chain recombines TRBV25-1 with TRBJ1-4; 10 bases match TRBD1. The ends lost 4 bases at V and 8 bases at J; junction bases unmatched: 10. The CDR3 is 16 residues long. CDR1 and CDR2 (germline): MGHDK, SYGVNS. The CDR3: CASSVRSGTGVEKLFF. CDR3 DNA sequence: TGTGCCAGCAGTGTACGGTCCGGGACAGGGGTCGAAAAACTGTTTTTT.

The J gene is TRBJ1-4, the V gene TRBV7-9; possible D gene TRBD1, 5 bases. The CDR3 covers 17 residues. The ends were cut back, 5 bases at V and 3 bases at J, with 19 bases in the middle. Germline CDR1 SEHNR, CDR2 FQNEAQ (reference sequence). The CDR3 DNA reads TGTGCCAGCAGCCCGTTAGTTCTGGGGGGTTCTAATGAAAAACTGTTTTTT. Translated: CASSPLVLGGSNEKLFF. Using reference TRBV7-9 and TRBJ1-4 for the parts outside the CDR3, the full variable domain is DTGVSQNPRHKITKRGQNVTFRCDPISEHNRLYWYRQTLGQGPEFLTYFQNEAQLEKSRLLSDRFSAERPKGSFSTLEIQRTEQGDSAMYLCASSPLVLGGSNEKLFFGSGTQLSVL.

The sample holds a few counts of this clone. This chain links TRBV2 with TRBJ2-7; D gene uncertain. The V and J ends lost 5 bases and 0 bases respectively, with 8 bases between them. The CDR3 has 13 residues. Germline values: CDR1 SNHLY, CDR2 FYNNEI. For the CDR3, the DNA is TGTGCCAGCAGTCGAGACACCTCCTACGAGCAGTACTTC. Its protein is CASSRDTSYEQYF.

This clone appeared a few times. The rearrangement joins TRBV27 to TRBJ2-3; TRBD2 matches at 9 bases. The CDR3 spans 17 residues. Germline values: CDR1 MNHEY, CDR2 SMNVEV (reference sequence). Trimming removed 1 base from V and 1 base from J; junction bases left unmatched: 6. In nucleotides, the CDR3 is TGTGCCAGCAGTTTATTTGGAGCGGGAGGCCGCACAGATACGCAGTATTTT. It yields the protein CASSLFGAGGRTDTQYF.

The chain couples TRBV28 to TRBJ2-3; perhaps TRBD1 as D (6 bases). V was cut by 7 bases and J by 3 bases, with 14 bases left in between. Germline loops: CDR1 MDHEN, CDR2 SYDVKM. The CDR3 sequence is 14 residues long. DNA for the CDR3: TGTGCCAGCATCTCCATAAGGGGGACAGATACGCAGTATTTT. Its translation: CASISIRGTDTQYF.

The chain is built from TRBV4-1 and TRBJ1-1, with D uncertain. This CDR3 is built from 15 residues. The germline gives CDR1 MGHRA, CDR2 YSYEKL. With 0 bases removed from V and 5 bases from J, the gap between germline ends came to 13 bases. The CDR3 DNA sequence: TGCGCCAGCAGCCAAGACAGGAGGATGGCAACTGAAGCTTTCTTT. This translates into CASSQDRRMATEAFF.

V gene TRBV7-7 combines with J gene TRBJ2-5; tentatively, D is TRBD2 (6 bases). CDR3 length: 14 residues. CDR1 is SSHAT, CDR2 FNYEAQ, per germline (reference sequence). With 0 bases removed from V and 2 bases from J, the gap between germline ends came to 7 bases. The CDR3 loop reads CASSLAGGQETQYF. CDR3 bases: TGTGCCAGCAGCTTAGCGGGAGGTCAAGAGACCCAGTACTTC.

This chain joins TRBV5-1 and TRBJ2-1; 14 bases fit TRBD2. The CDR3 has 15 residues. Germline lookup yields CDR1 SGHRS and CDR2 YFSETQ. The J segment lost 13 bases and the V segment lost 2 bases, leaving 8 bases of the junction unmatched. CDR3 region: CASSFPSGTSGRQFF. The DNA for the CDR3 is TGCGCCAGCAGCTTCCCCTCCGGGACTAGCGGGAGACAGTTCTTC.

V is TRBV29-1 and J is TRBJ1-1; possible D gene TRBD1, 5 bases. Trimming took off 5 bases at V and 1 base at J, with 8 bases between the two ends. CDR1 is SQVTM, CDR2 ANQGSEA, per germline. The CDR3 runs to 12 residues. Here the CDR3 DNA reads TGCAGCGTTATCGACAGGAACACTGAAGCTTTCTTT. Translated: CSVIDRNTEAFF.

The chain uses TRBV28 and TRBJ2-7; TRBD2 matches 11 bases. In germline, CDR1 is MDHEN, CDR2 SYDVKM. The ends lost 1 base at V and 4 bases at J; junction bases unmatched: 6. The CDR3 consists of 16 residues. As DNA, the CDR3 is TGTGCCAGCAGTTTATCGACTAGCGGGGCCCTATACGAGCAGTACTTC. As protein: CASSLSTSGALYEQYF.

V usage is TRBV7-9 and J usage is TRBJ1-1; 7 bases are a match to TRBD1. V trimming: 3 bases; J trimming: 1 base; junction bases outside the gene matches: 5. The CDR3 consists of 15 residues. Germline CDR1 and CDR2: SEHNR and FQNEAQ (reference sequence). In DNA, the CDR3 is TGTGCCAGCAGCTTTCAACAGGGGAAGAACACTGAAGCTTTCTTT. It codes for CASSFQQGKNTEAFF.

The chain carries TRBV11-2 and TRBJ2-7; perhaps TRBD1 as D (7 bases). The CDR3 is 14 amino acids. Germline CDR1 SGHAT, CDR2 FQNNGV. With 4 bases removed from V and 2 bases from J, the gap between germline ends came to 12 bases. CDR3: CASSSQGGTYEQYF. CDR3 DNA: TGTGCCAGCAGCTCCCAGGGGGGCACCTACGAGCAGTACTTC.

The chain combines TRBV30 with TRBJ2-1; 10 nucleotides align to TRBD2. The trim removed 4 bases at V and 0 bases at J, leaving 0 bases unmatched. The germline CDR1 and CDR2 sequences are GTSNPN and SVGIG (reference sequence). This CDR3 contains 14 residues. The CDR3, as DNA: TGTGCCTGGACTAGCGGGAGCTCCTACAATGAGCAGTTCTTC. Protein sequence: CAWTSGSSYNEQFF.

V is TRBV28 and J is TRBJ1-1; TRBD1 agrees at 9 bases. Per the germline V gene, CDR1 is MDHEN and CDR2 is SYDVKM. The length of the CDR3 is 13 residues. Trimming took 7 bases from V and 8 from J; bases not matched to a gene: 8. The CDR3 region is CASNLGGQGEAFF. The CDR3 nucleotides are TGTGCCAGCAATCTTGGGGGACAGGGCGAAGCTTTCTTT.

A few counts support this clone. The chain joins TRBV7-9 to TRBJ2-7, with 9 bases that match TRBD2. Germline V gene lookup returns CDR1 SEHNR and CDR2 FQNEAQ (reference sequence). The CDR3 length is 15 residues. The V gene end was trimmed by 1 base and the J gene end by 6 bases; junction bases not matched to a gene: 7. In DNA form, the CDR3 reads TGTGCCAGCAGCTTAGGGTTGGTTAGCGGGGGCGAGCAGTACTTC. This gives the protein CASSLGLVSGGEQYF.